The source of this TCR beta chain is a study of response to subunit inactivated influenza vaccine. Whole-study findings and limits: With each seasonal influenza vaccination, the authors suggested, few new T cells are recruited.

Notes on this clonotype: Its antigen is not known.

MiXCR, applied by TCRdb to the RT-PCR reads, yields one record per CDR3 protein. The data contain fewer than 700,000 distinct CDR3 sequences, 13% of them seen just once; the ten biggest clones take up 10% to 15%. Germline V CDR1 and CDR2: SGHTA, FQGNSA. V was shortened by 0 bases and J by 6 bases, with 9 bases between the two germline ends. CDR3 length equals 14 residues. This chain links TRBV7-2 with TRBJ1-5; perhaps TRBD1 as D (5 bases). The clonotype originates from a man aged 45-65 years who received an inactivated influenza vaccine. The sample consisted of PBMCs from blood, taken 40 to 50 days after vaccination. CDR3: CASSLALGRQPQHF. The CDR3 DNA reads TGTGCCAGCAGCTTAGCGCTGGGACGTCAGCCCCAGCATTTT. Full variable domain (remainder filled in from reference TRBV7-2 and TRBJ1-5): GAGVSQSPSNKVTEKGKDVELRCDPISGHTALYWYRQSLGQGLEFLIYFQGNSAPDKSGLPSDRFSAERTGGSVSTLTIQRTQQEDSAVYLCASSLALGRQPQHFGDGTRLSIL.